One sample yielded the 22 T cell receptor beta chains listed below, sequenced in a study of blood T cell repertoires in COVID-19. Generated by immunoSEQ multiplex PCR, the TCRdb table keeps only in-frame clones and is missing some. The sample lists approximately 300,000 clones; roughly 89% were seen once. The sample was peripheral blood. These receptors were obtained from a man in his forties with acute or convalescent COVID-19.

Concerning this clone itself: Within the sample, other DNA sequences also encode this same CDR3. The chain carries TRBV19 and TRBJ1-5; D ambiguous. The length of the CDR3 is 12 residues. CDR1 is LNHDA and CDR2 is SQIVND in the germline V gene (reference sequence). The V gene lost 10 bases and the J gene lost 3 bases, with 10 bases spanning the gap. CDR3 protein: CATGGFNQPQHF. CDR3 nucleotide sequence: TGTGCCACCGGAGGGTTCAATCAGCCCCAGCATTTT.

The chain uses TRBV3-1 (or the pseudogene TRBV3-2) and TRBJ1-5, with a possible D match to TRBD1 (5 bases). CDR3 length equals 14 residues. Germline-derived CDR1 and CDR2 are LGHDT and YNNKEL (reference sequence). The V end was cut by 5 bases, the J end by 6 bases, with 14 bases between. The CDR3 loop reads CASSARRGFQPQHF. DNA for the CDR3: TGTGCCAGCAGCGCCCGGAGGGGATTTCAGCCCCAGCATTTT.

The gene calls are TRBV5-4 and TRBJ2-1, with D tentatively TRBD2 (6 bases). CDR1 SGHNT and CDR2 YYREEE come from the germline V gene (reference sequence). This CDR3 contains 17 residues. The ends were cut back, 3 bases at V and 0 bases at J, with 16 bases in the middle. The CDR3 DNA follows: TGTGCCAGCAGCTCGCCGGAACGGGGGAGCTCCTACAATGAGCAGTTCTTC. It codes for CASSSPERGSSYNEQFF.

J is TRBJ2-7 and V is TRBV10-3, with 10 bases that match TRBD1. The ends lost 2 bases at V and 6 bases at J; junction bases unmatched: 7. CDR3 length: 15 residues. CDR1 ENHRY and CDR2 SYGVKD come from the germline V gene. The CDR3 reads CAISEPRTGGGEQYF. The CDR3 DNA follows: TGTGCCATCAGTGAGCCTAGGACAGGGGGGGGCGAGCAGTACTTC.

This chain links TRBV3-1 (or the pseudogene TRBV3-2) with TRBJ1-6; 8 bases map to TRBD1. The CDR3 runs to 14 residues. In germline, CDR1 is LGHDT, CDR2 YNNKEL (reference sequence). V was clipped by 4 bases and J by 8 bases; unmatched bases: 4. CDR3: CASSPGTGDSPLHF. The CDR3 bases are TGTGCCAGCAGCCCCGGGACAGGTGATTCACCCCTCCACTTT.

The rearrangement joins TRBV2 to TRBJ2-3, with 9 bases aligning to TRBD2. Germline CDR1 and CDR2: SNHLY and FYNNEI. V lost 8 bases and J lost 5; bases outside the gene matches: 8. The CDR3 is made up of 14 amino acids. The CDR3 protein is CASLPGLARDTQYF. Here the CDR3 DNA reads TGTGCCAGCCTTCCGGGACTAGCAAGAGATACGCAGTATTTT.

The rearrangement uses TRBV27 and TRBJ2-1, with D possibly being TRBD2 (6 bases). The CDR3 is 15 residues long. The V end was cut by 0 bases, the J end by 15 bases, with 21 bases between. Germline lookup yields CDR1 MNHEY and CDR2 SMNVEV (reference sequence). The CDR3 coding sequence is TGTGCCAGCAGTTTATCGGCGGGGCCCAGCCCTAAGCCGTTCTTC. As protein: CASSLSAGPSPKPFF.

The chain combines TRBV12-3 or TRBV12-4 with TRBJ2-3; D remains ambiguous. The V gene lost 5 bases and the J gene lost 5 bases, with 5 bases spanning the gap. This CDR3 contains 11 residues. CDR3 loop: CASSVQDTQYF. As DNA, the CDR3 is TGTGCCAGCAGTGTACAAGATACGCAGTATTTT.

The rearrangement joins TRBV5-1 to TRBJ1-6, with 7 nucleotides matching TRBD1. The CDR3 is 15 amino acids. Per the germline V gene, CDR1 is SGHRS and CDR2 is YFSETQ. V shed 3 bases and J 7 bases; nucleotides not matched to a gene: 7. CDR3 coding DNA: TGCGCCAGCAGCTCGGAGGGGGCGGGGAATTCACCCCTCCACTTT. Its translation is CASSSEGAGNSPLHF.

The V and J genes are TRBV30 and TRBJ1-3; 8 bases are a match to TRBD1. Germline CDR1 GTSNPN, CDR2 SVGIG (reference sequence). Trimming at V came to 5 bases and at J to 2 bases, leaving 8 bases not matched to a gene. This CDR3 region has 15 residues. CDR3 nucleotide sequence: TGTGCCTGGGGGACTGGACAGGGAGCTGGAAACACCATATATTTT. Translation: CAWGTGQGAGNTIYF.

The chain uses TRBV12-5 and TRBJ1-1; 10 bases are shared with TRBD1. The CDR3 consists of 14 residues. J lost 5 bases, V lost 2 bases, and 2 bases had no gene match. Germline assignment: CDR1 LGHNT and CDR2 FRNRAP. The CDR3 DNA follows: TGTGCTAGTGGTTTGCGACAGGGGGCGACTGAAGCTTTCTTT. It is translated as CASGLRQGATEAFF.

J is TRBJ2-2 and V is TRBV14, with D possibly TRBD1 on 6 matching bases. The germline V gene encodes CDR1 SGHDN and CDR2 FVKESK. The CDR3 is 20 residues long. V lost 0 bases, J lost 3 bases, and 23 bases lay in between. As DNA, the CDR3 is TGTGCCAGCAGCCAAGATCTCCCAGGCTCCACAGGGTCCCACACCGGGGAGCTGTTTTTT. Translated: CASSQDLPGSTGSHTGELFF.

This chain connects TRBV28 to TRBJ2-7; D perhaps matches TRBD1 (5 bases). This CDR3 is built from 12 residues. Germline V lookup: CDR1 MDHEN, CDR2 SYDVKM. Trimming cost V 5 bases and J 4 bases, with 9 bases left between them. CDR3 DNA: TGTGCCAGCAGTACGACAGCTTACGAGCAGTACTTC. Its translation is CASSTTAYEQYF.

V and J are TRBV7-8 and TRBJ1-5; unclear D gene. The CDR3 runs to 15 residues. V gave up 6 bases and J gave up 4 bases, with 16 bases separating them. The germline V gene has CDR1 SGHVS and CDR2 FQNEAQ. CDR3 sequence (DNA): TGTGCCAGCAGTCGAATATCACAGCGGAATCAGCCCCAGCATTTT. As protein: CASSRISQRNQPQHF.

The gene calls are TRBV27 and TRBJ1-5, with TRBD1 as a possible D gene (5 bases). This CDR3 comprises 14 residues. From germline, CDR1 is MNHEY and CDR2 SMNVEV (reference sequence). The V end was cut by 3 bases, the J end by 7 bases, with 13 bases between. The CDR3 region has the DNA TGTGCCAGCAGTTTTTCAGGGCTTAACCAGCCCCAGCATTTT. The encoded protein is CASSFSGLNQPQHF.

The chain links TRBV5-6 to TRBJ1-2, with D unresolved. Germline values: CDR1 SGHDT, CDR2 YYEEEE. Deletions cut 0 bases from V and 2 bases from J, with 8 bases between. The CDR3 sequence is 14 residues long. CDR3 in amino acids: CASSLAGVNYGYTF. The CDR3 DNA sequence: TGTGCCAGCAGCTTGGCCGGGGTCAACTATGGCTACACCTTC.

DNA of the CDR3: TGTGCCAGCAGCACGGACAGGGGACTAACCCAGCATTTT. Translation gives CASSTDRGLTQHF. This chain uses TRBV12-3 or TRBV12-4 with TRBJ1-5; TRBD1 aligns across 9 bases. The ends lost 6 bases at V and 11 bases at J; junction bases unmatched: 8. The CDR3 is 13 amino acids.

This clone was detected once. The chain carries TRBV19 and TRBJ1-3, with 7 bases aligning to TRBD1. Germline-derived CDR1 and CDR2 are LNHDA and SQIVND (reference sequence). The CDR3 runs to 13 residues. The V gene end was trimmed by 9 bases and the J gene end by 0 bases; junction bases not matched to a gene: 2. Here the CDR3 DNA reads TGTGCCAGCGGACAGGTCTCTGGAAACACCATATATTTT. Its translation: CASGQVSGNTIYF.

The CDR3 loop is CATSDPNANYNEQFF. The CDR3, as DNA: TGTGCCACCAGTGACCCGAACGCTAACTACAATGAGCAGTTCTTC. The gene calls are TRBV24-1 and TRBJ2-1, with D unclear. The ends were cut back, 4 bases at V and 3 bases at J, with 12 bases in the middle. The CDR3 is 15 residues long. Germline CDR1 and CDR2: KGHDR and SFDVKD.

The chain employs TRBV5-1 and TRBJ1-1; 8 bases are shared with TRBD1. Germline CDR1 reads SGHRS; CDR2 reads YFSETQ. CDR3 length: 15 amino acids. J lost 3 bases, V lost 4 bases, and 8 bases had no gene match. The CDR3 sequence is CASSAWTGTDTEAFF. CDR3 DNA sequence: TGCGCCAGCAGCGCCTGGACAGGGACAGACACTGAAGCTTTCTTT.

The chain joins TRBV6-6 to TRBJ2-3; D may be TRBD1 (6 bases). Trimming pared 0 bases from V and 5 bases from J, leaving 9 bases between. The CDR3 extends over 14 amino acids. Germline V gene sequence: CDR1 MNHNY, CDR2 SVGAGI (reference sequence). The CDR3 nucleotides read TGTGCCAGCAGTTACTCCAGGGGCAAAGATACGCAGTATTTT. Its protein is CASSYSRGKDTQYF.

The gene calls are TRBV4-2 and TRBJ2-6; perhaps TRBD1 as D (6 bases). The CDR3 contains 18 residues. V lost 0 bases, J lost 1 base, and 13 bases lay in between. Germline CDR1 is LGHNA and CDR2 is YNFKEQ. The CDR3 loop reads CASSQERAGVSGANVLTF. CDR3 DNA sequence: TGTGCCAGCAGCCAAGAGAGGGCAGGGGTATCTGGGGCCAACGTCCTGACTTTC.